This T cell receptor beta chain was identified during a study of blood T cells in healthy people across ages. This clonotype was detected a few times. The germline gives CDR1 SNHLY, CDR2 FYNNEI. The CDR3 is made up of 15 amino acids. Trimming left V 2 bases short and J 0 bases short, with 10 bases between. With a J-beta primer mix and a sample-barcoded 5' primer, a second PCR ran about 7 to 11 cycles. TCRdb ran MiXCR on the 5' RACE reads and lists one entry per CDR3 protein. The table lists 1.4 million to 1.5 million distinct CDR3 sequences, 40% to 50% of them singletons, with around 8% in the top ten.

The receptor was isolated from a woman aged 18-29 years in good health. Sequencing was carried out using blood. The V gene is TRBV2, the J gene TRBJ1-1; D perhaps matches TRBD1 (5 bases). The CDR3 region is CASSETAGLNTEAFF. The CDR3 DNA reads as TGTGCCAGCAGTGAAACGGCAGGGTTGAACACTGAAGCTTTCTTT.